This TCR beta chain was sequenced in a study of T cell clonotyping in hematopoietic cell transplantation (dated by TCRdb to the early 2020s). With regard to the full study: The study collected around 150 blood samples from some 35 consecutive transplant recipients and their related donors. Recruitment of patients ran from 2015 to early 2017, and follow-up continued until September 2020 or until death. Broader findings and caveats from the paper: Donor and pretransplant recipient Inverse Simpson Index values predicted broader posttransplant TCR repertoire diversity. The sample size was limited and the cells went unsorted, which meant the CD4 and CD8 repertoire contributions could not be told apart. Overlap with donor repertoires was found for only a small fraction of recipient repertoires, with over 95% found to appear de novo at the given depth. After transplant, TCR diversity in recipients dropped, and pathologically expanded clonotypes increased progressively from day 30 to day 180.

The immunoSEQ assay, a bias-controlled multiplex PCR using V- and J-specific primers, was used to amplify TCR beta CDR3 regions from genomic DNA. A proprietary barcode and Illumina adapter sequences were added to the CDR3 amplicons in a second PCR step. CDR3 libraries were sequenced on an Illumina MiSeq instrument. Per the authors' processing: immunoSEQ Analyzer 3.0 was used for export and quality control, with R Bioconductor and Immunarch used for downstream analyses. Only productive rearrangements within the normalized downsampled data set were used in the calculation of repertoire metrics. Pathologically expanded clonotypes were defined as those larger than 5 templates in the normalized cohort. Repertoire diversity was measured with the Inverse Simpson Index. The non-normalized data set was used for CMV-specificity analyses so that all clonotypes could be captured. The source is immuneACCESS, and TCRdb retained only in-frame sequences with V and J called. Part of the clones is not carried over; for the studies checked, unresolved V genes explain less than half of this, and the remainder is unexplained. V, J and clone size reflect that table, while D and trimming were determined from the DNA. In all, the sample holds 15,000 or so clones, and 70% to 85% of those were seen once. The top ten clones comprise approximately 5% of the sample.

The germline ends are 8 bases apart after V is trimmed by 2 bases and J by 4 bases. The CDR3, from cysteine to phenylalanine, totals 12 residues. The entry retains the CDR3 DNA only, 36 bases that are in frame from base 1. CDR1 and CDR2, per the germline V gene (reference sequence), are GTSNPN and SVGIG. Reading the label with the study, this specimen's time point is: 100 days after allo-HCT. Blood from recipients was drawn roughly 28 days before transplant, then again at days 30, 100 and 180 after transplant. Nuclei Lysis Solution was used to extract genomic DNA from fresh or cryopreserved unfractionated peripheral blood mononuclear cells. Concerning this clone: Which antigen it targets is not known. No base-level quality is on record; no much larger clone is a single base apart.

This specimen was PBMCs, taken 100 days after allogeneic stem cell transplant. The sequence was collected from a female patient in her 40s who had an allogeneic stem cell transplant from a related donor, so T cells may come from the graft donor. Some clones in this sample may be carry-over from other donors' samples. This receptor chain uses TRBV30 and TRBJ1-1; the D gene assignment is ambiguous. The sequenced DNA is TGTGCCTGGAGTCCCTCATTCACTGAAGCTTTCTTT. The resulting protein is CAWSPSFTEAFF.